The source of this TCR beta chain is a study of shared clonotypes between healthy human individuals. This clone was recorded once. CDR3 length: 15 residues. Germline trimming cut 1 base from V and 2 bases from J; bases unmatched to any gene: 4. Germline V gene lookup returns CDR1 SGHRS and CDR2 YFSETQ. Only in-frame clones appear in the TCRdb table, and some are missing; sequencing was by immunoSEQ multiplex PCR. The sample holds nearly 1,000,000 clones, 76% seen once. The chain uses TRBV5-1 and TRBJ2-7; 9 nucleotides match TRBD1. Source material: memory CD4+ T cells sorted from blood. The subset is: CD45RA-negative fraction. This sequence was found in a man younger than 35 in good health. CDR3 in DNA: TGCGCCAGCAGCTTGATGGGACAGGGACCCTACGAGCAGTACTTC. Protein: CASSLMGQGPYEQYF.